The clone carrying this T cell receptor beta chain came up many times. This entry comes from a study of T cells in Graves' hyperthyroidism and ophthalmopathy. Authors of the study amplified TCR beta CDR3 regions from RNA transcripts. RT-PCR in the first round (using the HTBI primer set) targeted the TCR CDR3. TCRdb re-called the multiplex PCR reads through MiXCR, storing one row per CDR3 protein. The sample includes under 650,000 distinct CDR3 sequences, 15% to 20% seen only once; the top ten take over 3.5%. The CDR3 length is 13 residues. V lost 1 base and J 5 bases, leaving 9 bases between the germline ends. CDR1 SNHLY and CDR2 FYNNEI come from the germline V gene. The PBMCs studied were ones that came from roughly 9.4 ml fresh peripheral blood.

V and J are TRBV2 and TRBJ2-7; TRBD1 might be the D (5 bases). The material sequenced was blood. This clonotype originated in a woman in her 30s with Graves' hyperthyroidism. CDR3 DNA: TGTGCCAGCAGTGAAGAAGCCAGGGACGAGCAGTACTTC. Translated, it gives CASSEEARDEQYF.